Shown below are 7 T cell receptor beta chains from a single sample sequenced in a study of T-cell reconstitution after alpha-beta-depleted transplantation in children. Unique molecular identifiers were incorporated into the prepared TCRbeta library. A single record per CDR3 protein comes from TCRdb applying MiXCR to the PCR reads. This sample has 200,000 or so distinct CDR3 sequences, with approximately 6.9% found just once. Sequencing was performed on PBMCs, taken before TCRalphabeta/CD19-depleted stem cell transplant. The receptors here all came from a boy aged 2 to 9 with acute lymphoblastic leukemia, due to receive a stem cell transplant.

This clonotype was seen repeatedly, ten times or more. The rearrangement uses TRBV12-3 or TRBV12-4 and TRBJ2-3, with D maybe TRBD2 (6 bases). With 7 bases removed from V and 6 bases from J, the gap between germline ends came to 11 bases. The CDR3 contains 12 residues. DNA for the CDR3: TGTGCCAGCACGCGGGGCCAGGATACGCAGTATTTT. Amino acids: CASTRGQDTQYF.

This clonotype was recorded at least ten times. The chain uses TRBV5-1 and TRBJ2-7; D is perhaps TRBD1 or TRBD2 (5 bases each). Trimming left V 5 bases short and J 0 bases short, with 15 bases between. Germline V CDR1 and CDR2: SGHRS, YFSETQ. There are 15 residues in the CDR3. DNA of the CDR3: TGCGCCAGCAGGTCCGGGACGGCTAGCTCCTACGAGCAGTACTTC. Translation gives CASRSGTASSYEQYF.

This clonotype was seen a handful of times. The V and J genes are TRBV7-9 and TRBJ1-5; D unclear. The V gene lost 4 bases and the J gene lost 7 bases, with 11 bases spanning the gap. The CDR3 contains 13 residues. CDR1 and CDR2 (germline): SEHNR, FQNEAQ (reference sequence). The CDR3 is CASSSAGPQPQHF. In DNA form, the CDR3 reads TGTGCCAGCAGCTCCGCCGGGCCCCAGCCCCAGCATTTT. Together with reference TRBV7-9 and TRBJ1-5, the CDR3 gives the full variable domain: DTGVSQNPRHKITKRGQNVTFRCDPISEHNRLYWYRQTLGQGPEFLTYFQNEAQLEKSRLLSDRFSAERPKGSFSTLEIQRTEQGDSAMYLCASSSAGPQPQHFGDGTRLSIL.

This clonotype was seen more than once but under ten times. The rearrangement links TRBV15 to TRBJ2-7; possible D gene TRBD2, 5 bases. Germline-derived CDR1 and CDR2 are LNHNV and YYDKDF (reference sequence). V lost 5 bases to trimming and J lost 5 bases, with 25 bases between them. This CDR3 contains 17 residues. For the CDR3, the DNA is TGTGCCACCAGCCCGGTTGGTATGGTGTCTTCGAGGGACGAGCAGTACTTC. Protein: CATSPVGMVSSRDEQYF. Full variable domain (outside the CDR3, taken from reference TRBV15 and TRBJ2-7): DAMVIQNPRYQVTQFGKPVTLSCSQTLNHNVMYWYQQKSSQAPKLLFHYYDKDFNNEADTPDNFQSRRPNTSFCFLDIRSPGLGDTAMYLCATSPVGMVSSRDEQYFGPGTRLTVT.

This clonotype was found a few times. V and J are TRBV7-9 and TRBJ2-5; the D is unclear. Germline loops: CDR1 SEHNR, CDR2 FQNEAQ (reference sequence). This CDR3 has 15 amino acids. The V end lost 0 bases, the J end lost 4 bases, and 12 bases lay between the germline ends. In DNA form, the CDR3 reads TGTGCCAGCAGCTTAGCCCAGAGCCGACGAGAGACCCAGTACTTC. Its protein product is CASSLAQSRRETQYF.

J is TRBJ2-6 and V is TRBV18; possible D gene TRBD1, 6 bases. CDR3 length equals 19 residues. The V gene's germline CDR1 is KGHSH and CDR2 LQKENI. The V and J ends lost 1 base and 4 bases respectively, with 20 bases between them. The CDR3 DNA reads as TGTGCCAGCTCACCACGGGGGCTAAGCTCAATCTCAGGGGCCAACGTCCTGACTTTC. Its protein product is CASSPRGLSSISGANVLTF.

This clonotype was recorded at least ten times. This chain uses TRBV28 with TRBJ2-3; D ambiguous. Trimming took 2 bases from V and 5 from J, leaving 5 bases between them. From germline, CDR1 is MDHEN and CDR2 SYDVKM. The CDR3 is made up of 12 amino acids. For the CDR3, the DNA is TGTGCCAGCAGTTTAATCGAAGATACGCAGTATTTT. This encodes CASSLIEDTQYF.